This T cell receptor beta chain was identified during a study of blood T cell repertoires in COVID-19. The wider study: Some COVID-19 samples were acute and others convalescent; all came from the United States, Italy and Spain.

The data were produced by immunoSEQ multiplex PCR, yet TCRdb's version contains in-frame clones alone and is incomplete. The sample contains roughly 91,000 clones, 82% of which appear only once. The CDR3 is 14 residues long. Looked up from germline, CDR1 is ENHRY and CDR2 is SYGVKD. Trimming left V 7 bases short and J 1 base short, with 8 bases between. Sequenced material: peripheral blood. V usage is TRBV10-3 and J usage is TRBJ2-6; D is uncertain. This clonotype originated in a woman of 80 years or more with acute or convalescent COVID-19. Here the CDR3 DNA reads TGTGCCATCAAGCCCCATTCTGGGGCCAACGTCCTGACTTTC. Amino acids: CAIKPHSGANVLTF.